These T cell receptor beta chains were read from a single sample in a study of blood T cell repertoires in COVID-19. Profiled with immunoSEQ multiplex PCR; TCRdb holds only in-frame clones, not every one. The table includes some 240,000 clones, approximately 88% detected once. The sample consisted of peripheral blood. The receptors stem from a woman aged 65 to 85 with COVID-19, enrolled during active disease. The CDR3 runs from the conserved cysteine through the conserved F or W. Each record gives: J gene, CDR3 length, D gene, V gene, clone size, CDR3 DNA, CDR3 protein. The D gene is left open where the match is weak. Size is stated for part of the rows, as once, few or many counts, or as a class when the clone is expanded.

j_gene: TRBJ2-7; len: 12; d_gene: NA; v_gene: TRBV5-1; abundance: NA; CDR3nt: TGCGCCAGCAGCCCGGGGTACTACGAGCAGTACTTC; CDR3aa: CASSPGYYEQYF
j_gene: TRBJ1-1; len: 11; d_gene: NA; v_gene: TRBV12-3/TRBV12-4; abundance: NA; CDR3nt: TGTGCCAGTGGGAGGGAGACTGAAGCTTTCTTT; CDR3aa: CASGRETEAFF
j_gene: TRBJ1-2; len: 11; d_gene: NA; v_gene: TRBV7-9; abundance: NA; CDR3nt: TGTGCCAGCAGCTTACTCTATGGCTACACCTTC; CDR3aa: CASSLLYGYTF
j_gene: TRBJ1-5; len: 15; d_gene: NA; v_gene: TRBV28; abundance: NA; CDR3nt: TGTGCCAGCAGTTTAATCCCGGGAAGGAATCAGCCCCAGCATTTT; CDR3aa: CASSLIPGRNQPQHF
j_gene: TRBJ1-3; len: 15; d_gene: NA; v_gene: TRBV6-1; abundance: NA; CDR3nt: TGTGCCAGCAGTGAAGCGACGGGACACAGGAACACCATATATTTT; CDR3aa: CASSEATGHRNTIYF
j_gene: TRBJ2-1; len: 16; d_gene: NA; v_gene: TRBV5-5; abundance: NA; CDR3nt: TGTGCCAGCAGCTTGGAATTCTCCCTTTCCTACAATGAGCAGTTCTTC; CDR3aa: CASSLEFSLSYNEQFF
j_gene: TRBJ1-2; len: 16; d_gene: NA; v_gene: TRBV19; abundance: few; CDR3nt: TGTGCCAGTAGTACCCTGGGAGGCCGCCCAATCTATGGCTACACCTTC; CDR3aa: CASSTLGGRPIYGYTF
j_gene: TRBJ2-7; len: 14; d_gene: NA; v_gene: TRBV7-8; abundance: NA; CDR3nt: TGTGCCAGCAGCTTAGAGTACAGGTCCTACGAGCAGTACTTC; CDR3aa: CASSLEYRSYEQYF
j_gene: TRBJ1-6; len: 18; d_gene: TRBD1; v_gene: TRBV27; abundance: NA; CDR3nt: TGTGCCAGCCACCGCCATCCTCGACAGGGGGAGGCTAATTCACCCCTCCACTTT; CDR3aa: CASHRHPRQGEANSPLHF
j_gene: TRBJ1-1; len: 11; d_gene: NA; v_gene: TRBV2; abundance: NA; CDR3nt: TGTGCCAGCAGTTTGCGGATTGAAGCTTTCTTT; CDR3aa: CASSLRIEAFF
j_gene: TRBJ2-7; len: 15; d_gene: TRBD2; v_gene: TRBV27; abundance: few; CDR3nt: TGTGCCAGCAGTTTTGTACTAGCGGGGCCCTACGAGCAGTACTTC; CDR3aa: CASSFVLAGPYEQYF
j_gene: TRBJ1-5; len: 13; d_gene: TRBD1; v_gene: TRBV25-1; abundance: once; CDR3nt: TGTGCCAGCGGACAGGCGGGATCTCAGCCCCAGCATTTT; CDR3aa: CASGQAGSQPQHF
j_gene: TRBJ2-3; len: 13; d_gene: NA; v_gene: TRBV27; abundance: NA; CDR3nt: TGTGCCAGCCTAGCCCGTAGCACAGATACGCAGTATTTT; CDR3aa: CASLARSTDTQYF
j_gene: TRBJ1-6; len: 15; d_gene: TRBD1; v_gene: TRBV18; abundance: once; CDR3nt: TGTGCCAGCTCACTTCGGACAGGGGGCGATTCACCCCTCCACTTT; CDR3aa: CASSLRTGGDSPLHF
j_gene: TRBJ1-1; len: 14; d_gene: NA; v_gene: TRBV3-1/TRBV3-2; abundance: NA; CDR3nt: TGTGCCAGCAGCCAACTCAGGGCGAACACTGAAGCTTTCTTT; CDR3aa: CASSQLRANTEAFF
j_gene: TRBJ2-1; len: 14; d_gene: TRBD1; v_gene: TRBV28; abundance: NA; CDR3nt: TGTGCCAGCAGTTTGACAGGGGGCAGGAATGAGCAGTTCTTC; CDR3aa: CASSLTGGRNEQFF
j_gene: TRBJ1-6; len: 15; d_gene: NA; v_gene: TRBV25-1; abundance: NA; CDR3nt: TGTGCCAGCAGTGAAAGGTGGAGGAGTAATTCACCCCTCCACTTT; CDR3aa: CASSERWRSNSPLHF
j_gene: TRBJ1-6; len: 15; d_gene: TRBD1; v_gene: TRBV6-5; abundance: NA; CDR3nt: TGTGCCAGCAGACCCCTCGGACAGGGGGTCCCACCCCTCCACTTT; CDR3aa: CASRPLGQGVPPLHF
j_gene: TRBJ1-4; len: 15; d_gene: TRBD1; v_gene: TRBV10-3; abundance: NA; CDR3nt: TGTGCCATCAGTAGGCTGGGACAGGGGAGTGAAAAACTGTTTTTT; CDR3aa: CAISRLGQGSEKLFF
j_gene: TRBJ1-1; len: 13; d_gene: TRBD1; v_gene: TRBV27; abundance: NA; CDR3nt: TGTGCCAGCAGTCCACAGGGGGATACTGAAGCTTTCTTT; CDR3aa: CASSPQGDTEAFF
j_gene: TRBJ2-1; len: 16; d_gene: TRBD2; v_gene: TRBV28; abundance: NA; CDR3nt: TGTGCCAGCAGTATAGCGGGAATTAGCTCCTACAATGAGCAGTTCTTC; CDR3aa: CASSIAGISSYNEQFF
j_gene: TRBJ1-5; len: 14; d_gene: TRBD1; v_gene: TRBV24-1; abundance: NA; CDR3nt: TGTGCCACCAGTGACCACAGGGGGGGTCAGCCCCAGCATTTT; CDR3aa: CATSDHRGGQPQHF
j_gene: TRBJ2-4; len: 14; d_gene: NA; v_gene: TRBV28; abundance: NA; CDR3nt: TGTGCCAGCAGAGACGTTAGCGTCAAAAACATTCAGTACTTC; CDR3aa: CASRDVSVKNIQYF
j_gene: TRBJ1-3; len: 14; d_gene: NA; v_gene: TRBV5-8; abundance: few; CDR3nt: TGTGCCAGCAGCCCGGCGGGCTCTGGAAACACCATATATTTT; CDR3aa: CASSPAGSGNTIYF
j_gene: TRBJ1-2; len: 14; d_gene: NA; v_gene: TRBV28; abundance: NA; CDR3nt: TGTGCCAGCAGTGGCCTGGGGCTGAACTATGGCTACACCTTC; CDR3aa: CASSGLGLNYGYTF